This TCR beta chain came from a study of tumor-infiltrating lymphocytes in primary liver carcinoma. Study-wide context: Donors had hepatocellular carcinoma or combined HCC and intrahepatic cholangiocarcinoma. Staged T1-T3 N0M0, the tumors had sizes that ranged from about 4.2 to 11 cm across. Overall study results and limits: The overlap of tumor-adjacent and tumor-blood pairs was smaller than that of tumor region pairs.

Starting from 500 ng of total RNA, TCR beta cDNA was produced with a primer in the constant region. Library construction for TCR beta comprised three nested multiplex PCR rounds performed with slightly modified ARM-PCR. TRBV1-TRBV30 forward primers paired with a C-beta reverse primer were used in the first two PCR rounds, which ran approximately 10 cycles each. TCRdb reprocessed the multiplex PCR reads with MiXCR, giving one entry per CDR3 protein. The sample lists over 100,000 distinct CDR3 sequences, 55% to 70% seen once, with around 8.1% in the top ten. In regard to this clonotype: Its antigen is not known.

Trimming took 7 bases from V and 5 from J, leaving 9 bases between them. CDR1 and CDR2 from the germline V gene are MDHEN and SYDVKM. This CDR3 spans 12 amino acids. Co-extracted RNA and DNA came from about 19-30 mg of unsorted bulk tissue. Surgeons treated the primary liver carcinoma of the patients by surgical resection. This sequence was found in a woman aged 55-75 years with primary liver carcinoma and hepatitis B virus infection. The source material was tumor-adjacent normal liver tissue. The gene calls are TRBV28 and TRBJ1-3; D call uncertain. In nucleotides, the CDR3 is TGTGCCAGCATCCATGGAAGAAACACCATATATTTT. Protein sequence: CASIHGRNTIYF.